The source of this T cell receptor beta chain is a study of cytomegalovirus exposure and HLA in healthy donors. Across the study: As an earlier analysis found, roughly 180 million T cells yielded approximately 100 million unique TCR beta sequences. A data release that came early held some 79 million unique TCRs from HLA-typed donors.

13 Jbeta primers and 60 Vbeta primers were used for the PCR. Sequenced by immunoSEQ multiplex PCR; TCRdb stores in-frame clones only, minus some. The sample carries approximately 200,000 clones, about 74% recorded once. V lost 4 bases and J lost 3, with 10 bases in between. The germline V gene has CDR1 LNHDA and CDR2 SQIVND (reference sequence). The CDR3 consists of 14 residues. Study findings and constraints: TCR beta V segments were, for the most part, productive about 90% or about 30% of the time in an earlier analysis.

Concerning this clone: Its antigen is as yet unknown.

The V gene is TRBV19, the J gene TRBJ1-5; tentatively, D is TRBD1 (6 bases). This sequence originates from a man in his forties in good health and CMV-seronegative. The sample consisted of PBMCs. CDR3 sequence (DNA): TGTGCCAGTAGTAGACAGGCCCACAATCAGCCCCAGCATTTT. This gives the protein CASSRQAHNQPQHF.